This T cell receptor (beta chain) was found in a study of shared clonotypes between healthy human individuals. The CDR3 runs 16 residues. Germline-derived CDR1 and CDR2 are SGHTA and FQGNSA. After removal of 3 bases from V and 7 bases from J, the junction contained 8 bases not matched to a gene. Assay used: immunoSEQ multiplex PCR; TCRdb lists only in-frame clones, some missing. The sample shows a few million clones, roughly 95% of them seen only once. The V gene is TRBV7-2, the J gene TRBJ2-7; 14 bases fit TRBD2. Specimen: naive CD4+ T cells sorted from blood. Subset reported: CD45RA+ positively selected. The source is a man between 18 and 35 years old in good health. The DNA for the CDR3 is TGTGCCAGCAGCTTCCCGGGACTAGCGGGAGTATGGGAGCAGTACTTC. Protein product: CASSFPGLAGVWEQYF.